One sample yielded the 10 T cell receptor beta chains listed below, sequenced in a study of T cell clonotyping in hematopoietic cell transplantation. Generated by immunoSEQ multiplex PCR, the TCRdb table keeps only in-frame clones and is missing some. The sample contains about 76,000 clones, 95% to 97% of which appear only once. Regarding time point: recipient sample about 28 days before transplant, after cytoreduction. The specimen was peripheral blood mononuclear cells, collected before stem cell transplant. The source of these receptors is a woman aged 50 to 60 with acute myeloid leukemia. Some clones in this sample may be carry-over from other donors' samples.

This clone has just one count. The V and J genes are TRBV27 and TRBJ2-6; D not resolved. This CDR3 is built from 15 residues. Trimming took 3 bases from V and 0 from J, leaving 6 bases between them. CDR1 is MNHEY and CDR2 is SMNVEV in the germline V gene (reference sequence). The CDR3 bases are TGTGCCAGCAGTTTCTCTACCTCTGGGGCCAACGTCCTGACTTTC. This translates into CASSFSTSGANVLTF.

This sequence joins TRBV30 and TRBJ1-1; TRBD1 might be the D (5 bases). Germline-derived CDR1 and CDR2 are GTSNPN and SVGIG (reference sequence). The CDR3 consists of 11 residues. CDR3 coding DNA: TGTGCGGGGTCAGGGCTGACTGAAGCTTTCTTT. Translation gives CAGSGLTEAFF.

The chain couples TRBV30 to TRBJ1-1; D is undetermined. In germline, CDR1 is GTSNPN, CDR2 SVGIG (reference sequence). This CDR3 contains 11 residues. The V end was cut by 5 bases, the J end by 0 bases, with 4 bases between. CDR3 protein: CAWDMNTEAFF. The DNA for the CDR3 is TGTGCCTGGGATATGAACACTGAAGCTTTCTTT.

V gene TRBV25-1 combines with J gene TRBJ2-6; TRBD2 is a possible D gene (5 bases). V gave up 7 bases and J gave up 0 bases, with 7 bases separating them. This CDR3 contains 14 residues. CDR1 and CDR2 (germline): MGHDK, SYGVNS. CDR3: CASTGFSGANVLTF. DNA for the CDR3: TGTGCCAGCACGGGATTCTCTGGGGCCAACGTCCTGACTTTC.

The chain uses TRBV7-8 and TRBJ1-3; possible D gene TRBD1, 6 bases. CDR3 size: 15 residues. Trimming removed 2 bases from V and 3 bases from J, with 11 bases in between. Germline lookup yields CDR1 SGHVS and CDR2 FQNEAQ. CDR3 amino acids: CASSLRGPSGNTIYF. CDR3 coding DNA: TGTGCCAGCAGCTTACGGGGGCCGAGTGGAAACACCATATATTTT.

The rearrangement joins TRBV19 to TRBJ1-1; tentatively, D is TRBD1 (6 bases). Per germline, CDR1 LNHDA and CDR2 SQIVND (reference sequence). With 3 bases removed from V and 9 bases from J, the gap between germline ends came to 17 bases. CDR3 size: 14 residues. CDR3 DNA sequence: TGTGCCAGTAGTATTCGGGACACAGGCTGGCAAGCTTTCTTT. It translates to CASSIRDTGWQAFF.

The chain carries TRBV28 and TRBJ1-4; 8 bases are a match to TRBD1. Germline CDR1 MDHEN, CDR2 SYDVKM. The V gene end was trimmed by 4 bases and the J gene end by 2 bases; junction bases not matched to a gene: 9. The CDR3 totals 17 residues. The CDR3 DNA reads TGTGCCAGCAGTTCCCGGACAGGGTTGGGGACTAATGAAAAACTGTTTTTT. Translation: CASSSRTGLGTNEKLFF.

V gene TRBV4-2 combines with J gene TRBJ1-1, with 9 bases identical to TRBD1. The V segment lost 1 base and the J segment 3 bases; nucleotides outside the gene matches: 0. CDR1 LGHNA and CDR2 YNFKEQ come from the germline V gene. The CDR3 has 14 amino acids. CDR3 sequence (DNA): TGTGCCAGCAGCCAAGGGGACAGGGACACTGAAGCTTTCTTT. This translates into CASSQGDRDTEAFF.

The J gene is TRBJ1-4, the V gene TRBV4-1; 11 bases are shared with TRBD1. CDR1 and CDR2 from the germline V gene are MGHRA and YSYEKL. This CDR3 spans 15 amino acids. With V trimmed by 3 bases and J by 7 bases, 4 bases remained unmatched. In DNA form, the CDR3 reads TGCGCCAGCAGCCAGGACGGGACAGGGGGTGAAAAACTGTTTTTT. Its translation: CASSQDGTGGEKLFF.

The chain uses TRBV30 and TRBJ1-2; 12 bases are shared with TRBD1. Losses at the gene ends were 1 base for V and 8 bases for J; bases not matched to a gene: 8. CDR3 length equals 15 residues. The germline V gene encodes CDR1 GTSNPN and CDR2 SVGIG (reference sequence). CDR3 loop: CAWSANPGQGAGYTF. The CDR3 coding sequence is TGTGCCTGGAGTGCGAACCCGGGACAGGGGGCCGGCTACACCTTC.